This TCR beta chain originates from a study of T cells in Graves' hyperthyroidism and ophthalmopathy. Across the study: Peripheral blood was secured at the point of initial diagnosis, before any treatment.

Regarding the study as a whole: Clonotypes that were expanded in thyroid above 0.001 mostly appeared in blood too.

In its sample, this clonotype was seen many times. Its antigen is unidentified. The CDR3 regions of TCR beta were amplified from RNA transcripts. A first-round RT-PCR of the TCR CDR3 used the HTBI primer set. Each CDR3 protein is one row after TCRdb ran MiXCR on the multiplex PCR reads. The sample consists of 300,000 to 450,000 distinct CDR3 sequences, around 15% of them appearing once. Patients with ophthalmopathy all had a Clinical Activity Score of at least 3, a NOSPECS grade of at least 4 and duration under 3 months. Sample: blood. The origin of this receptor is a woman under 40 with Graves' ophthalmopathy.

CDR3 amino acids: CASSFGRGGANQDTQYF. In DNA, the CDR3 is TGTGCCAGCAGTTTCGGGCGCGGGGGGGCCAATCAAGATACGCAGTATTTT. This chain uses TRBV12-3 or TRBV12-4 with TRBJ2-3; 9 nucleotides line up with TRBD2. V gave up 3 bases and J gave up 5 bases; unmatched junction bases: 12. This CDR3 comprises 17 residues.